This TCR beta chain came from a study of T-cell memory formation after mild COVID-19 (dated by TCRdb to the early 2020s). As for the study more broadly: Most TCR sequence clusters were specific to one of the two donors. The cohort was made up of two young adult volunteers, one female and one male, who were previously healthy. Longitudinal TCRalpha and TCRbeta repertoire sequencing tracked T-cell clones expanding and contracting after mild COVID-19 in a couple of donors.

The CDR3 has 13 amino acids, counting the end cysteine and phenylalanine. The CDR3 DNA has 39 bases and is translated from base 1. From the germline V gene (reference sequence), CDR1 is DFQATT and CDR2 is SNEGSKA. For this chain, trimming is 1 base at the V end and 9 bases at the J end, and the number of junction bases without a gene match is 0. Study-wide conclusions, independent of this receptor: Balanced CD4/CD8 phenotypes were observed for clones contracting from day 15 to 85, whereas a bias towards CD4+ was observed for a second wave of clones expanding from day 15 to 37. The study included only a couple of mild cases, and larger cohorts that include severe cases with pre-infection samples were judged to be necessary. Contracting CD4+ clones appeared mostly in the CM and EM memory subsets, whereas CD8+ clones were enriched in EMRA. The detection of some responding clones in pre-infection memory suggests that pre-existing cross-reactive memory T cells joined the SARS-CoV-2 response. Whether the second-wave clones peaking on day 37 were SARS-CoV-2 specific was not confirmed.

PBMCs were isolated by Ficoll-Paque density gradient centrifugation. Sequencing was carried out with an Illumina NovaSeq 6000. TCRalpha and TCRbeta cDNA libraries were constructed by 5'RACE with constant-segment primers, with sample barcodes and unique molecular identifiers being introduced. RNA was extracted from every sample with Trizol reagent. Amplification of the libraries took two PCR steps, and the second step added a second sample barcode plus Illumina TruSeq adapters. Sequencing of libraries was performed on an Illumina NovaSeq with 2 x 150 bp paired-end reads. As for how the authors treated the data: Demultiplexing of reads and collapsing into UMI-guided consensus sequences were performed with migec v1.2.7. Using mixcr v2.1.11, UMI consensuses were aligned to TRA and TRB V and J templates and then assembled into clonotypes. A clonotype was counted as expanded or contracted only when both edgeR and NoisET called the clonotype significant, with the noise models trained on biological replicates. For edgeR calls, a false discovery rate-adjusted p below 0.01 and a log2 fold-change threshold of 1 were applied. As an exploratory analysis of dynamics, PCA with hierarchical clustering was applied to max-normalized trajectories of the 1000 most abundant clonotypes. Separately sequenced CD4+ and CD8+ repertoires were used to assign a CD4 or CD8 phenotype to each responding clone. In-frame beta chains were kept once TCRdb had trimmed the public reads at Q25 with fastp and called clones with MiXCR. Under each unique CDR3 protein, matching rows form one entry showing the most common genes and DNA. These V and J calls originate from TCRdb's pipeline instead of the authors' own analysis. In all, the sample holds about 390,000 distinct CDR3 sequences, and around a sixth of those were seen once. The ten top clones hold about 22% of the sample.

This clonotype is medium-sized (0.01 to 0.1%). This receptor's antigen is unknown. No base quality values were provided; no much bigger clone lies one nucleotide off. The TCR originated in a man aged 18-30 years who had mild COVID-19 (a few samples of this study predate the infection). The sample titles of this study are shuffled in the database, so cell type and time point are left out; the donor was told from shared clones. The sequence links TRBV20-1 to TRBJ2-1; 13 of the junction bases match TRBD2. Sequences were obtained from PBMCs or a T cell subset sorted from them (not recorded which). The CDR3 protein is CSARGLAGGEQFF. The DNA is TGCAGTGCTAGAGGACTAGCGGGGGGTGAGCAGTTCTTC.